A single TCR beta chain is shown here with its context. No antigen is known for it. The sample originates from a study of T cells in Graves' hyperthyroidism and ophthalmopathy. Stable hyperthyroidism: no ophthalmopathy progression over 18 months of follow-up. The study based diagnoses on clinical symptoms, serum thyroxine and TRAb, thyroid ultrasound and orbital computed tomography. TCR beta CDR3 regions were amplified from RNA transcripts. Researchers ran a first-round RT-PCR on the TCR CDR3 using the HTBI primer set. TCRdb re-derived calls from the multiplex PCR reads in MiXCR, one entry per CDR3 protein. The sample lists about 350,000 distinct CDR3 sequences; approximately 14% were seen once. Points from the study as a whole: Blood also showed most of the thyroid clonotypes that were expanded above 0.001. Median prediction lead before ophthalmopathy onset was 5 to 7.5 months with the model.

The sample taken for sequencing was blood. The receptor's source is a woman aged 30 to 39 with Graves' hyperthyroidism.

CDR3: CASNPGGWNEQFF. CDR3 sequence (DNA): TGTGCCAGCAATCCGGGAGGGTGGAATGAGCAGTTCTTC. The chain employs TRBV28 and TRBJ2-1, with 8 positions matching TRBD2. This CDR3 has 13 amino acids. Germline assignment: CDR1 MDHEN and CDR2 SYDVKM. Trimming removed 7 bases from V and 7 bases from J; junction bases left unmatched: 6. Full variable domain (rest looked up from reference TRBV28 and TRBJ2-1): DVKVTQSSRYLVKRTGEKVFLECVQDMDHENMFWYRQDPGLGLRLIYFSYDVKMKEKGDIPEGYSVSREKKERFSLILESASTNQTSMYLCASNPGGWNEQFFGPGTRLTVL.